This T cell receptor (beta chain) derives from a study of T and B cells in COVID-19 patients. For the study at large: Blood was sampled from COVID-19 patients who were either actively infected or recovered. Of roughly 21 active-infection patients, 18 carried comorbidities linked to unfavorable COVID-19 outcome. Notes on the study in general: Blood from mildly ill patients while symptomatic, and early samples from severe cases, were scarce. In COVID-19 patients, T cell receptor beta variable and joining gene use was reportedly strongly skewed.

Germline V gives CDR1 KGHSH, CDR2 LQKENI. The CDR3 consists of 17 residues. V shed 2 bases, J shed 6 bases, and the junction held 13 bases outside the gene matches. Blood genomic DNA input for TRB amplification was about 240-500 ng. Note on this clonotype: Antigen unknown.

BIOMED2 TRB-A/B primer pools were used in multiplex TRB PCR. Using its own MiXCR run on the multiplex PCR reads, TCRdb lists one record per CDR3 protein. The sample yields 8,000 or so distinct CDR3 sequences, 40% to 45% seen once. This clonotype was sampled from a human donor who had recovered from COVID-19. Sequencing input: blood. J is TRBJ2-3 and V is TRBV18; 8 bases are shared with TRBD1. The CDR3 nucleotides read TGTGCCAGCTCACCAAGGTCAGCGAACAGGGGGTCGGATACGCAGTATTTT. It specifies CASSPRSANRGSDTQYF.